A selection of T cell receptor beta chains follows, all from one sample in a study of response to subunit inactivated influenza vaccine. TCRdb re-called the RT-PCR reads through MiXCR, storing one row per CDR3 protein. The sample lists 530,000 or so distinct CDR3 sequences, around 25% occurring once. Sample: CD4+ T cells sorted from PBMCs, taken roughly 5 days after vaccination. All receptors derive from a man aged 45-60 years who received an inactivated influenza vaccine. CDR3s include the opening cysteine and the closing phenylalanine or tryptophan. The D gene is left open where the match is weak. Only part of the rows carry a size: once, few, many, or a class if the clone is expanded.

v_gene	d_gene	abundance	j_gene	CDR3nt	CDR3aa
TRBV6-1	TRBD2	once	TRBJ2-5	TGTGCCACCCGACGGACTAGCGGGAGACCGGAAGAGACCCGGTACTTC	CATRRTSGRPEETRYF
TRBV5-1	-	-	TRBJ2-7	TGCGCCAGCAGCTCTGACTACGGCTACGAGCAGTACTTC	CASSSDYGYEQYF
TRBV7-2	-	many	TRBJ2-2	TGTGCCAGCAGCTCACCTCCCGGGGAGCTGTTTTTT	CASSSPPGELFF
TRBV29-1	-	-	TRBJ1-1	TGCAGCGTTGTCCTCGACGTACGAAGTCGTACTGAAGCTTTCTTT	CSVVLDVRSRTEAFF
TRBV4-3	-	few	TRBJ2-2	TGCGCCAGCAGCCAAGTTGGGATTGCCGGGGAGCTGTTTTTT	CASSQVGIAGELFF
TRBV6-4	TRBD1	-	TRBJ2-2	TGTGCCAGCAGTCCGGACAGGAGACCCGGGGAGCTGTTTTTT	CASSPDRRPGELFF
TRBV14	-	few	TRBJ1-2	TGTGCCAGCAGCCAACGGGGGGCTTATGGCTACACCTTC	CASSQRGAYGYTF
TRBV20-1	-	-	TRBJ2-2	TGCAGTGCGACGCCGCAGGGTTATGCCGGGGAGCTGTTTTTT	CSATPQGYAGELFF
TRBV28	TRBD2	few	TRBJ2-1	TGTGCCAGCAGACCAACTAGCGGGGGGGCGCGGGAGCAGTTCTTC	CASRPTSGGAREQFF
TRBV10-3	-	-	TRBJ2-5	TGTGCCATCAGTGAGTCGGGGGAGGAAGAGACCCAGTACTTC	CAISESGEEETQYF
TRBV5-1	-	-	TRBJ2-5	TGCGCCAGCAGCTCGGGACAAATAAGAACCAACCAAGAGACCCAGTACTTC	CASSSGQIRTNQETQYF
TRBV10-3	TRBD1	-	TRBJ2-7	TGTGCCATCAGTGAGACCAACCCGACAGGGAGTGGCGAGCAGTACTTC	CAISETNPTGSGEQYF
TRBV11-2	TRBD1	few	TRBJ2-1	TGTGCCAGCAGCTTTCAGGGGGTCCATGAGCAGTTCTTC	CASSFQGVHEQFF
TRBV12-3/TRBV12-4	-	few	TRBJ1-1	TGTGCCAGCAGTTCTAAGGTGAACACTGAAGCTTTCTTT	CASSSKVNTEAFF
TRBV24-1	-	-	TRBJ1-5	TGTGCCACCAGGGATGCCGTATCATCCCCCAATCAGCCCCAGCATTTT	CATRDAVSSPNQPQHF
TRBV7-2	TRBD1	-	TRBJ2-5	TGTGCCAGCAGCCATCGACAGGGTCCAGAGACCCAGTACTTC	CASSHRQGPETQYF
TRBV7-2	-	-	TRBJ2-7	TGTGCCAGCAGCTTGAAGTCCCAGGGCGCCTACGAGCAGTACTTC	CASSLKSQGAYEQYF
TRBV12-3/TRBV12-4	-	-	TRBJ1-1	TGTGCCAGCAGTTTAGCAGGCACGATGAACACTGAAGCTTTCTTT	CASSLAGTMNTEAFF
TRBV5-1	-	once	TRBJ1-2	TGCGCCAGCAGCCTGGGCCCCGACCAAGGCTACACCTTC	CASSLGPDQGYTF
TRBV15	TRBD2	few	TRBJ2-1	TGTGCCACCAGCAGAGATGGGGGGGGAAATGAGCAGTTCTTC	CATSRDGGGNEQFF
TRBV27	-	few	TRBJ2-1	TGTGCCAGCAGTTTCCGCACTGACCCCCGGGTAAATGAGCAGTTCTTC	CASSFRTDPRVNEQFF
TRBV20-1	TRBD2	-	TRBJ2-3	TGCAGTCCACTAGCGGGAGGAACAGATACGCAGTATTTT	CSPLAGGTDTQYF
TRBV24-1	-	-	TRBJ2-7	TGTGCCACCAGTGATAACGGACAACCCTACGAGCAGTACTTC	CATSDNGQPYEQYF